Sequencing of this T cell receptor (beta chain) was carried out in a study of CD8 T cells in Susac syndrome. Random-hexamer reverse transcription was applied to about 0.45 to 1 ug RNA. TCRdb re-called the immunoSEQ multiplex PCR reads with MiXCR, one entry per CDR3 protein. The sample carries 80,000 or so distinct CDR3 sequences, about 93% recorded once. This CDR3 region has 13 residues. V dropped 4 bases and J dropped 5 bases, with 12 bases sitting between them. The V gene's germline CDR1 is SGHAT and CDR2 FQDESV (reference sequence). The source of this sequence is a human donor with Susac syndrome. The chain uses TRBV11-1 and TRBJ2-7; D unclear. Material for sequencing was CD4+ T cells from PBMCs. CDR3 sequence (DNA): TGTGCCAGCAGCTCCTCGGCCGTCCACGAGCAGTACTTC. It translates to CASSSSAVHEQYF.